This T cell receptor beta chain was documented in a study of blood T cell repertoires in COVID-19. Overall study context: Sites in the United States, Italy and Spain provided acute and convalescent COVID-19 samples. The analysed material was cDNA or gDNA that came from T cells, B-cell-depleted T cells, or PBMCs.

As processed by the authors: Estimation of nucleated cell counts was performed using reference gene primer amplification. Libraries were prepared by immunoSEQ multiplex PCR; TCRdb keeps only in-frame clonotypes and omits some of them. The V and J calls and clone size were taken over from that table, and D and trimming were inferred from the DNA. The sample shows about 140,000 clones, approximately 86% of them seen only once. The ends lost 4 bases at V and 7 bases at J; junction bases unmatched: 7. CDR1 is SGHNT and CDR2 is YENEEA in the germline V gene. The CDR3 loop spans 15 amino acids. The material sequenced was peripheral blood. The clonotype comes from a woman in her fifties or sixties with acute or convalescent COVID-19. The rearrangement uses TRBV11-3 and TRBJ1-6; the match to TRBD1 covers 7 bases. CDR3 amino acids: CASSSRTGVNSPLHF. The CDR3 coding sequence is TGTGCCAGCAGCTCGAGAACAGGGGTCAATTCACCCCTCCACTTT.